This section outlines one T cell receptor beta chain sequence together with its context. Antigen unknown. Germline V gene sequence: CDR1 SEHNR, CDR2 FQNEAQ (reference sequence). This CDR3 is built from 16 residues. V was cut by 4 bases and J by 3 bases, with 19 bases left in between. The sample is drawn from a study of shared clonotypes between healthy human individuals. Regarding the study as a whole: Rarefaction revealed incomplete sorted-subset sequencing despite large depth.

As defined, naive CD8 cells were CD45RO-negative and positively selected for CCR7, with terminally differentiated effector memory CD45RA+ cells excluded. TCRdb keeps only in-frame clones here, not all; method: immunoSEQ multiplex PCR. The sample shows about 580,000 clones, about 98% of them seen only once. The specimen was naive CD8+ T cells sorted from blood. The chain carries TRBV7-9 and TRBJ2-7; tentatively, D is TRBD1 or TRBD2 (5 bases each). This clonotype was sampled from a man aged 25-45 years in good health. The CDR3 spells CASSSGTGARGYEQYF. DNA of the CDR3: TGTGCCAGCAGCTCCGGGACCGGGGCTAGGGGCTACGAGCAGTACTTC.